The text below deals with one T cell receptor beta chain. Antigen unknown. The starting material, graft tissue, was processed to release intraepithelial and lamina propria lymphocytes. The sample belongs to a study of graft-versus-host responses after intestinal transplantation. Study-wide background: Among the recipients, transplants were multivisceral, liver-intestinal, or isolated intestinal. Uniformly, recipients were administered anti-thymocyte globulin induction with subsequent tacrolimus and steroids for around 3 years.

Points from the study as a whole: Recipient marrow contained GvH clones, some of which appeared first in ileum or blood. Individuals who had graft-donor T cell macrochimerism had allografts that showed high graft-versus-host to host-versus-graft clonal ratios.

Method: immunoSEQ multiplex PCR; TCRdb's copy keeps in-frame clones and lacks some. Of fewer than 25,000 clones listed, just over 75% are singletons. CDR1 and CDR2 from the germline V gene are MNHNS and SASEGT. With 5 bases removed from V and 8 bases from J, the gap between germline ends came to 9 bases. The CDR3 loop spans 11 amino acids. This rearrangement joins TRBV6-1 to TRBJ1-2; D call uncertain. This clonotype originated in a human patient who received an intestinal transplant, so some T cells may come from the graft donor. The sample here was ileum tissue, taken 12 days after intestinal transplant. The CDR3 sequence: CASSYPVGYTF. The CDR3 coding sequence is TGTGCCAGCAGTTACCCGGTGGGCTACACCTTC.